Sequencing of this TCR beta chain was carried out in a study of beta chain features in type 1 diabetes. Germline CDR1 reads MGHDK; CDR2 reads SYGVNS. The CDR3 consists of 15 residues. V lost 7 bases and J lost 8; bases outside the gene matches: 9. Study-level findings and limits: The question left open here concerned HLA type influencing TCRB rearrangement. Compared to healthy donors, patients appeared to have naive, central memory and Treg TCRB repertoires that were more alike. Insertions were fewer and deletions more numerous at VDJ junctions in type 1 diabetes patients. cDNA-based reads could over-represent cells with high TCR expression.

Regarding this clone: What it binds is not known.

Every bit of the isolated RNA underwent reverse transcription, so sequencing read expressed TCRB transcripts. TCRdb keeps only in-frame clones here, not all; method: immunoSEQ multiplex PCR. The table records under 450,000 clones, around 16% of them present only once. This chain links TRBV25-1 with TRBJ2-1; 12 bases line up with TRBD2. What was sequenced was naive CD4+ T cells from blood. The receptor was isolated from a woman aged 18-29 years in good health. The CDR3 reads CASMSTSGRIDEQFF. In DNA form, the CDR3 reads TGTGCCAGCATGAGTACTAGCGGGAGGATCGATGAGCAGTTCTTC.